This TCR beta chain was captured by sequencing in a study of shared clonotypes between healthy human individuals. Clones were read by immunoSEQ multiplex PCR, and TCRdb kept only the in-frame ones, dropping some. This table holds some 530,000 clones, almost 80% found once. The sequenced sample was PBMCs. The receptor comes from a woman aged 40 to 50 in good health. Some clones in this sample may be carry-over from other donors' samples.

CDR3 in DNA: TGTGCCGTCTCGCTACGATGGAATACCGGGGAGCTGTTTTTT. Translated: CAVSLRWNTGELFF. The chain links TRBV5-8 to TRBJ2-2; D is ambiguous. Trimming removed 10 bases from V and 5 bases from J, with 18 bases in between. CDR1 SGHTS and CDR2 YDEGEE come from the germline V gene. There are 14 residues in the CDR3.